This T cell receptor (beta chain) comes out of a study of blood T cell repertoires in COVID-19 (dated by TCRdb to the early 2020s). Study-level background: The collaborator samples originated in the United States, Italy and Spain and spanned the acute and convalescent phases of COVID-19. The prospective study material was composed of cDNA or gDNA derived from T cells, B-cell-depleted T cells, or PBMCs. The dataset comprised deeply sampled blood TCRbeta repertoires from subjects exposed to, actively infected with, or recovered from COVID-19. A freely available public database, intended as a resource for researchers studying the immune response to SARS-CoV-2, is where the repertoires were released. Samples were obtained from the ongoing ImmuneRACE study (first 160 participants) and from approximately 1,200 subjects provided by 6 global collaborators. A de-identified subject ID, COVID-19 status, age in years and sex were almost always included in the sample metadata. HLA class I and class II types, where available, came from metadata supplied by the sample provider rather than from assay-based typing.

The immunoSEQ Assay, a bias-controlled multiplex PCR, was used to amplify TCRbeta CDR3 regions from genomic DNA. The authors' pipeline ran thus. Within the assay, amplification of reference gene primers was used to estimate how many nucleated cells each sample contained. Sequence reads were collapsed and filtered to measure the absolute abundance of every unique TCRbeta CDR3 rearrangement. Productive Simpson clonality was computed per sample as the square root of Simpson's diversity index over productive rearrangements. TCRdb retrieved this table from immuneACCESS and kept in-frame rearrangements only. Not all clones are present; in checked studies, unresolved V genes account for under half, and no reason is known for the remainder. Clone size and the V and J calls come from that table; the DNA yielded D and trimming. The sample table records 200,000 to 250,000 clones; 70% to 90% of these occur just once. The leading ten clones occupy just over 3% of the sample.

This clone was detected once. The target of this receptor is not known. The sample holds no much larger clone one base away, and base qualities are not on file. Including cysteine and phenylalanine, the CDR3 has 18 amino acids. Just CDR3 DNA is preserved here, 54 bases in frame from base 1. The germline V gene encodes CDR1 MGHRA and CDR2 YSYEKL. V lost 0 bases and J lost 5 bases, and the count of bases not matched to a germline gene is 11. Samples from volunteer blood donors who had recovered from COVID-19 were contributed by a second Seattle source. Collaborating institutions collected whole blood in K2EDTA tubes following their own protocols. For TCRbeta analysis, collaborators shipped samples in one of three forms: frozen whole blood, isolated PBMCs, or DNA extracted from either of those sample types. Beyond this particular receptor, the publication reports: How much clinical and demographic metadata was included differed by source and by participant, and the metadata was provided uncurated.

Source material: peripheral blood. The receptor's source is a woman aged 25-40 years who had recovered from COVID-19. Here the chain combines TRBV4-1 and TRBJ2-3; 10 junctional bases match TRBD2. Here is the DNA: TGCGCCAGCAGCCAAGAATCCGGATTAGCGGGGGGCAGAGATACGCAGTATTTT. It codes for CASSQESGLAGGRDTQYF.